These T cell receptor beta chains were read from a single sample in a study of identical twins. TCRdb processed the 5' RACE reads anew with MiXCR; each CDR3 protein has one entry. Of 200,000 to 250,000 distinct CDR3 sequences listed, 6% to 7% are singletons. This sample was shared with a second study, whose subject was T cells expressing NK-cell markers.

The specimen sequenced was CD8+ T cells sorted from blood. The receptors shown here come from a woman aged 18-29 years in good health. CDR3s include the opening cysteine and the closing phenylalanine or tryptophan. The order of the fields is D gene, J gene, V gene, clone size, CDR3 DNA, CDR3 protein. The D gene is left open where the match is weak. Clone size appears in some rows only: once, few, many, or a class for an expanded clone.

>TRBD2|TRBJ2-3|TRBV20-1|many
TGCAGTTCTAGGGGAGCGGGGGGGAGCGCCCGCACAGATACGCAGTATTTT
CSSRGAGGSARTDTQYF
>TRBD2|TRBJ2-3|TRBV11-2|NA
TGTGCCAGCAGCTCCCCCGGGGTAGCGGGGGGGGTCACAGATACGCAGTATTTT
CASSSPGVAGGVTDTQYF
>TRBD2|TRBJ2-2|TRBV7-6|NA
TGTGCCAGCAGCTTAGGACTAGCGGGGGACTACACCGGGGAGCTGTTTTTT
CASSLGLAGDYTGELFF
>TRBD1|TRBJ2-7|TRBV27|few
TGTGCCAGCAGTCCCCCCTGGGACAGGGAGGGATCCTACGAGCAGTACTTC
CASSPPWDREGSYEQYF
>NA|TRBJ2-1|TRBV18|NA
TGTGCCAGCTCACCACCGTCCGGGTCGGGTGAGCAGTTCTTC
CASSPPSGSGEQFF
>NA|TRBJ2-6|TRBV6-2/TRBV6-3|NA
TGTGCCAGCAGTACTGACAGCCACTCTGGGGCCAACGTCCTGACTTTC
CASSTDSHSGANVLTF
>NA|TRBJ1-2|TRBV6-5|NA
TGTGCCAGCAGTTACGACGGCCCGTCGGGCTACACCTTC
CASSYDGPSGYTF
>TRBD2|TRBJ2-1|TRBV5-1|NA
TGCGCCAGCAGCTTGAGACTAGCGGGGAGGGGTAACAATGAGCAGTTCTTC
CASSLRLAGRGNNEQFF
>NA|TRBJ2-3|TRBV5-1|few
TGCGCCAGCAGCCTAATGGGAGATACGCAGTATTTT
CASSLMGDTQYF
>NA|TRBJ2-7|TRBV7-2|few
TGTGCCAGCAGCTTAGGGACATGGTACGAGCAGTACTTC
CASSLGTWYEQYF
>NA|TRBJ2-7|TRBV20-1|many
TGCAGTGCTACGTTGACCGCCGGGGGCCACGAGCAGTACTTC
CSATLTAGGHEQYF
>TRBD1|TRBJ1-2|TRBV11-2|few
TGTGCCAGCAGCCCCCGGGACAGGGGGGACTATGGCTACACCTTC
CASSPRDRGDYGYTF
>TRBD2|TRBJ2-5|TRBV2|many
TGTGCCAGCATTAGCGGGACCCAAGAGACCCAGTACTTC
CASISGTQETQYF
>TRBD2|TRBJ2-1|TRBV2|NA
TGTGCCAGCATGTCTCCTAGCGGGAGTATTGATTTCTTC
CASMSPSGSIDFF
>NA|TRBJ2-5|TRBV18|NA
TGTGCCAGCTCAGACGGGTCTTCCCCGAGAGAGACCCAGTACTTC
CASSDGSSPRETQYF
>NA|TRBJ2-7|TRBV2|many
TGTGCCAGCTTAGCCGATTACGAGCAGTACTTC
CASLADYEQYF
>NA|TRBJ2-1|TRBV27|few
TGTGCCAGCAGTTACCCGTCCAGCCTGAATGAGCAGTTCTTC
CASSYPSSLNEQFF
>NA|TRBJ2-7|TRBV15|many
TGTGCCACCAGCAGACTTTCCCCGGGAACCGAGCAGTACTTC
CATSRLSPGTEQYF
>NA|TRBJ2-1|TRBV20-1|NA
TGCAGTGCTAGGGGGTGGGCGGACAATGAGCAGTTCTTC
CSARGWADNEQFF
>NA|TRBJ2-3|TRBV2|few
TGTGCCAGCAGTGAATTCGTCCGAGATACGCAGTATTTT
CASSEFVRDTQYF
>TRBD2|TRBJ2-7|TRBV6-2/TRBV6-3|few
TGTGCCAGCAGTTACTCGATTGGTGGCGGGAGCTCCTACGAGCAGTACTTC
CASSYSIGGGSSYEQYF
>TRBD2|TRBJ2-1|TRBV20-1|NA
TGCAGTGCTAGTCGGTCTAGCGGGGACAATGAGCAGTTCTTC
CSASRSSGDNEQFF
>TRBD1|TRBJ2-2|TRBV11-1|NA
TGTGCCAGCAACCGAATGGGACAGGGGATCGCGAACACCGGGGAGCTGTTTTTT
CASNRMGQGIANTGELFF
>NA|TRBJ2-2|TRBV5-1|many
TGTGCCAGCAGTTACACCGGGGAGCTGTTTTTT
CASSYTGELFF
>NA|TRBJ2-7|TRBV29-1|many
TGCAGCGTTGGGCCCTCGGAAGCGACCCAATACGAGCAGTACTTC
CSVGPSEATQYEQYF
>TRBD2|TRBJ2-1|TRBV9|NA
TGTGCCAGCAGCGCCCCGACTAGCGGGAGGGCCCATGAGCAGTTCTTC
CASSAPTSGRAHEQFF
>TRBD2|TRBJ2-1|TRBV7-9|NA
TGTGCCAGCAGTATGATAGCGGGGGCTTACAATGAGCAGTTCTTC
CASSMIAGAYNEQFF
>NA|TRBJ1-2|TRBV29-1|NA
TGCAGCGTTGAAGATCCAACGGGGTTTCATGGCTACACCTTC
CSVEDPTGFHGYTF
>TRBD1|TRBJ2-7|TRBV4-3|few
TGCGCCAGCAGCCAAGAACGGGGACAGAACTACGAGCAGTACTTC
CASSQERGQNYEQYF
>TRBD1|TRBJ1-4|TRBV5-1|many
TGCGCCAGCAGCGTGGAGGACCCGGGACAGGGATATGAAAAACTGTTTTTT
CASSVEDPGQGYEKLFF
>TRBD2|TRBJ2-3|TRBV12-3/TRBV12-4|many
TGTGCCAGCAGTCCCCTTAGCGGGAGTCAGGATACGCAGTATTTT
CASSPLSGSQDTQYF
>TRBD2|TRBJ2-1|TRBV5-1|few
TGCGCCAGCGCTACGGAGGGACTAGTTAGGGATGAGCAGTTCTTC
CASATEGLVRDEQFF
>NA|TRBJ2-7|TRBV12-3/TRBV12-4|many
TGTGCCAGCAGTTTATCTCTCTACGAGCAGTACTTC
CASSLSLYEQYF
>NA|TRBJ2-1|TRBV7-9|many
TGTGCCAGCAGCTTAGGCCCCGGCCGCGGCTACAATGAGCAGTTCTTC
CASSLGPGRGYNEQFF
>NA|TRBJ2-5|TRBV3-1|NA
TGTGCCAGCGCTCATCCGAGGGGAGAGACCCAGTACTTC
CASAHPRGETQYF